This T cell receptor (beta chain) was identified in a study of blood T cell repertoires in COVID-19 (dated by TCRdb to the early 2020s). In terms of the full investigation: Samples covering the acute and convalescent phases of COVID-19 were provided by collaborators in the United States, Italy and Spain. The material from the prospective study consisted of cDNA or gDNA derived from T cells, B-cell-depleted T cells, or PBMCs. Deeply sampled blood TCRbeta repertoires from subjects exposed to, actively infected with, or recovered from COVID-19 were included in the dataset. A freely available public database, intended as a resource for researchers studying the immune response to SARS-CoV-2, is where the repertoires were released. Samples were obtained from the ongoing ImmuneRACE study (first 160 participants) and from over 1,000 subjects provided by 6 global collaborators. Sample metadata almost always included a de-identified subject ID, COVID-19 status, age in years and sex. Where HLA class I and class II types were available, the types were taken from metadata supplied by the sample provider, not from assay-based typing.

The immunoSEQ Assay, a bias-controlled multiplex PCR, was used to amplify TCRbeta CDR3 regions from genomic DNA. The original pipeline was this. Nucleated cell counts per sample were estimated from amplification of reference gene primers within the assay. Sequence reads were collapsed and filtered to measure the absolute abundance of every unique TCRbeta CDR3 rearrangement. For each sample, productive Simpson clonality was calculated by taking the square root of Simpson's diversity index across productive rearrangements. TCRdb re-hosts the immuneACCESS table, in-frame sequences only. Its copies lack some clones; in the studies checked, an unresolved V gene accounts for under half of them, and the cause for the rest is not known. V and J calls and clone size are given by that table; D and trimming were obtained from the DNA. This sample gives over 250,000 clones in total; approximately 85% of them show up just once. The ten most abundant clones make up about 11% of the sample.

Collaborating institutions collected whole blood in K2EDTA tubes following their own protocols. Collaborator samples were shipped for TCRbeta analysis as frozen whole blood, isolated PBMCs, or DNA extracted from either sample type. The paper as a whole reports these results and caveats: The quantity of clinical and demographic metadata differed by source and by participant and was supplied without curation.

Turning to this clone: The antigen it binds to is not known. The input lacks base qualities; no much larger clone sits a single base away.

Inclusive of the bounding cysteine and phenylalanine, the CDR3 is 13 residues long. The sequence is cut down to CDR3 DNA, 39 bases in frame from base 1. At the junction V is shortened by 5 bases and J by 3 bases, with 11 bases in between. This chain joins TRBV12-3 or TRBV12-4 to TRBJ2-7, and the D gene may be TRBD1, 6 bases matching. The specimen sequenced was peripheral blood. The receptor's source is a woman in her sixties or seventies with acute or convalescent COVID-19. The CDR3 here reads CASSRQVNYEQYF. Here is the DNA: TGTGCCAGCAGTAGACAGGTTAACTACGAGCAGTACTTC.